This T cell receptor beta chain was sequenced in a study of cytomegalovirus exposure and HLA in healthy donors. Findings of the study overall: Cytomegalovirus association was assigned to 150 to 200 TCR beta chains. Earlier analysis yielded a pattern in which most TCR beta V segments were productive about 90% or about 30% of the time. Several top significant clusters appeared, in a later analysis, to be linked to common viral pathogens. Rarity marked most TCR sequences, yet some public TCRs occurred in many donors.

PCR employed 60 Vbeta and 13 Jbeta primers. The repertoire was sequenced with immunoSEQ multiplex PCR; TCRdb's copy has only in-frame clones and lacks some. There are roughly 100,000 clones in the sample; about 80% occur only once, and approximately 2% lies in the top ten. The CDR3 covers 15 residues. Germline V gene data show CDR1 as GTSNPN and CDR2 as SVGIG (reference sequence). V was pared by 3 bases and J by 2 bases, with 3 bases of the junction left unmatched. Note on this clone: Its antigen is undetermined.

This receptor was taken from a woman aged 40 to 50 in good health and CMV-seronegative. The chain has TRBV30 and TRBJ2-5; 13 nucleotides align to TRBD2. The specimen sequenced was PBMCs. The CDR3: CAWRKLAGGQETQYF. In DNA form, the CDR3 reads TGTGCCTGGAGGAAACTAGCGGGAGGGCAAGAGACCCAGTACTTC.